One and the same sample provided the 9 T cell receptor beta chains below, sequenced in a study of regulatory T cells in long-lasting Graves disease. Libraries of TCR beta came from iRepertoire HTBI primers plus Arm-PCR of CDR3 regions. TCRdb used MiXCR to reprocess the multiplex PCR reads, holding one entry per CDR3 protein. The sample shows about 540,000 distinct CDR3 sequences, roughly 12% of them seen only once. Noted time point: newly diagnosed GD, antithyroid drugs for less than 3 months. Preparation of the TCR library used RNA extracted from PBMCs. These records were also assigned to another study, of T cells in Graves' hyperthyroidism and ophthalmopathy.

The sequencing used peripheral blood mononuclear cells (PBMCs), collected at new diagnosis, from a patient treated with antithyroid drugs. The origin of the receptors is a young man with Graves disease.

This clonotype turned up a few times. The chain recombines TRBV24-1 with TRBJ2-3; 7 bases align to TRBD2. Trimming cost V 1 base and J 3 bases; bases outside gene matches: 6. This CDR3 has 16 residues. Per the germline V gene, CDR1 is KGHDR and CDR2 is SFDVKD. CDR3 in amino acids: CATSDFGRESTDTQYF. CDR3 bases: TGTGCCACCAGTGATTTTGGGCGGGAGAGTACAGATACGCAGTATTTT.

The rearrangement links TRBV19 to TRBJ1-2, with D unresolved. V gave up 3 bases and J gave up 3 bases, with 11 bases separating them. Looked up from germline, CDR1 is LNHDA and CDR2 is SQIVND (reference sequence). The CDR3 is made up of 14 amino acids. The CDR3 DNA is TGTGCCAGTAGTATTTCCTCTCTGGACTATGGCTACACCTTC. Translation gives CASSISSLDYGYTF.

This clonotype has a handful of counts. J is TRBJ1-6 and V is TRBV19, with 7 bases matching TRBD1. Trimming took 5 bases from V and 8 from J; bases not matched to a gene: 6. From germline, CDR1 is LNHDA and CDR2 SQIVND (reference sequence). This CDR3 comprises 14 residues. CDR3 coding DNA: TGTGCCAGTAGTCGTGACCAGGGGGATTCACCCCTCCACTTT. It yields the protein CASSRDQGDSPLHF.

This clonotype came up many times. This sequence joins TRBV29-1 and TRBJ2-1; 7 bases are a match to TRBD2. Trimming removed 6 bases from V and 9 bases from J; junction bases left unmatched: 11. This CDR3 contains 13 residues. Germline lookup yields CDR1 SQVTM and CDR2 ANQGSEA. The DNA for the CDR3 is TGCAGCGTCCGAGCGGGACCGTGGGGTGAGCAGTTCTTC. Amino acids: CSVRAGPWGEQFF.

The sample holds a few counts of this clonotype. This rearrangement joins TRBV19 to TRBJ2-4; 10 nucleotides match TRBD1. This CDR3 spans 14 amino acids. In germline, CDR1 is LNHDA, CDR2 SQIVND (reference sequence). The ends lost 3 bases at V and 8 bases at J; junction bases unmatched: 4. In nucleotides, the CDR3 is TGTGCCAGTAGTATGACAGGGGGCCTGGACATTCAGTACTTC. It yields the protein CASSMTGGLDIQYF.

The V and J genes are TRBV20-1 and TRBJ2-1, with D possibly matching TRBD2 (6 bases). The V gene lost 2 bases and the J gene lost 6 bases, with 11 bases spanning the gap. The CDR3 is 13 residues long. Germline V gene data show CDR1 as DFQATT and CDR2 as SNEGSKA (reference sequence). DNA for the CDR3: TGCAGTGCTAGATCGGGAGTGGGCAATGAGCAGTTCTTC. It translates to CSARSGVGNEQFF.

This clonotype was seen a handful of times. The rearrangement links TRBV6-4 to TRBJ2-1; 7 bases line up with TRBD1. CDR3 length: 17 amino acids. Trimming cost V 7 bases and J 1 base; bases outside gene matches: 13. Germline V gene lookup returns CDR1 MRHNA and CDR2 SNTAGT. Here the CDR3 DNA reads TGTGCCAGCAAGCCTGGGGCCAACAGGGGTTCCTACAATGAGCAGTTCTTC. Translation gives CASKPGANRGSYNEQFF.

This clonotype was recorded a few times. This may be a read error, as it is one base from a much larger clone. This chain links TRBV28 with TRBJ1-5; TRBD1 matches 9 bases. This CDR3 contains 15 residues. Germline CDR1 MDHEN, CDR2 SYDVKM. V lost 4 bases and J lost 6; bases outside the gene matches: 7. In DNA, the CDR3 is TGTGCCAGCAGTTCGTCCGGGACAGGGTTTCAGCCCCAGCATTTT. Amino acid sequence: CASSSSGTGFQPQHF.

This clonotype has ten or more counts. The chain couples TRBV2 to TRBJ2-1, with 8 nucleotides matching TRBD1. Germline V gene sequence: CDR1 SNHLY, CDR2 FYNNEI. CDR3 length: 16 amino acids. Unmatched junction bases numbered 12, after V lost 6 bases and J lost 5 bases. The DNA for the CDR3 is TGTGCCAGCAGGCCAAGGACAGGGTGGGGCCACAATGAGCAGTTCTTC. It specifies CASRPRTGWGHNEQFF.